This T cell receptor beta chain was sequenced during a study of T cell repertoires in cytomegalovirus infection. The wider study: Shared public TCR beta signatures pointed to both CMV infection and a matching HLA type.

On this clonotype itself: What it binds is not known.

Each CDR3 protein is one row after TCRdb ran MiXCR on the reads. Altogether about 830,000 distinct CDR3 sequences are present, less than 35% being singletons, with the ten largest covering 12%. Study results and limitations: CMV carriers with the relevant HLA were identified by cumulative public TCR beta family frequency. Dominating the ex vivo response were TCR beta clonotypes that were CMV-specific and HLA-C-restricted.

V was trimmed by 6 bases and J by 9 bases, leaving 15 bases between them. The CDR3 is made up of 12 amino acids. Germline V gene data show CDR1 as SQVTM and CDR2 as ANQGSEA. Here the sequenced sample was cultured CD8+ T cells from PBMCs, taken from culture after CMV antigen stimulation. This clonotype originated in a human donor in good health (CMV status not recorded). Some clones in this sample may be carry-over from other donors' samples. This sequence joins TRBV29-1 and TRBJ2-1; unclear D gene. CDR3 in DNA: TGCAGCGTGGTCCCTGGTACGCCTGAGCAGTTCTTC. Its translation: CSVVPGTPEQFF.